One sample yielded the 8 T cell receptor beta chains listed below, sequenced in a study of regulatory T cells in long-lasting Graves disease. Arm-PCR of CDR3 regions with iRepertoire HTBI primers generated TCR beta libraries. Each CDR3 protein is one row after TCRdb ran MiXCR on the multiplex PCR reads. The sample gives around 450,000 distinct CDR3 sequences, roughly 21% of which show up once; roughly 7.7% is in the top ten. Time point here: persistent/refractory GD, antithyroid drugs over 5 years with positive TRAb. Extracted PBMC RNA gave rise to the TCR library. The specimen comprised peripheral blood mononuclear cells (PBMCs), sampled when the disease was refractory, from a patient treated with antithyroid drugs. The receptors here all came from a female donor with Graves disease.

The chain couples TRBV15 to TRBJ2-3; the match to TRBD1 covers 11 bases. In germline, CDR1 is LNHNV, CDR2 YYDKDF (reference sequence). Trimming at V came to 2 bases and at J to 2 bases, leaving 9 bases not matched to a gene. There are 18 residues in the CDR3. The CDR3 coding sequence is TGTGCCACCAGCAGACCCCCCCGGACAGGGGGCATCACAGATACGCAGTATTTT. Its translation is CATSRPPRTGGITDTQYF.

This clonotype was seen at least ten times. The chain uses TRBV10-3 and TRBJ1-4, with D uncertain. Germline V gene data show CDR1 as ENHRY and CDR2 as SYGVKD. Trimming stripped 0 bases from V and 8 bases from J, with 13 bases between. The length of the CDR3 is 15 residues. In DNA form, the CDR3 reads TGTGCCATCAGTGAGTCGATTTCCCCTGGGGAAAAACTGTTTTTT. Residues: CAISESISPGEKLFF.

The rearrangement links TRBV5-6 to TRBJ2-7; maybe TRBD2 (6 bases). Trimming took 2 bases from V and 3 from J, leaving 12 bases between them. Per germline, CDR1 SGHDT and CDR2 YYEEEE. This CDR3 spans 14 amino acids. The CDR3 DNA follows: TGTGCCAGCAGCTTAGGAGGGGACGACTACGAGCAGTACTTC. Protein product: CASSLGGDDYEQYF.

This clonotype was observed at least ten times. J is TRBJ1-2 and V is TRBV2, with 9 nucleotides matching TRBD1. V shed 6 bases and J 3 bases; nucleotides not matched to a gene: 5. CDR3 length: 14 residues. CDR1 is SNHLY and CDR2 is FYNNEI in the germline V gene. This CDR3 is CASRGGQGDYGYTF. CDR3 nucleotide sequence: TGTGCCAGCAGGGGGGGACAGGGAGACTATGGCTACACCTTC.

This clonotype was observed at least ten times. V usage is TRBV28 and J usage is TRBJ2-7; TRBD1 matches 9 bases. This CDR3 spans 15 amino acids. V was clipped by 6 bases and J by 5 bases; unmatched bases: 11. Germline assignment: CDR1 MDHEN and CDR2 SYDVKM. The CDR3 loop reads CASRLTQGARDEQYF. The CDR3 coding sequence is TGTGCCAGCAGGCTCACACAGGGGGCACGCGACGAGCAGTACTTC.

This clonotype has at least ten counts. This chain uses TRBV2 with TRBJ1-5, with D unresolved. The CDR3 runs to 13 residues. Germline CDR1 and CDR2: SNHLY and FYNNEI. Trimming shortened V by 1 base and J by 4 bases, and 5 bases separated the two germline ends. CDR3 protein: CASSEGTNQPQHF. CDR3 sequence (DNA): TGTGCCAGCAGTGAAGGGACGAATCAGCCCCAGCATTTT. Combining the CDR3 with reference TRBV2 and TRBJ1-5 gives the whole variable domain EPEVTQTPSHQVTQMGQEVILRCVPISNHLYFYWYRQILGQKVEFLVSFYNNEISEKSEIFDDQFSVERPDGSNFTLKIRSTKLEDSAMYFCASSEGTNQPQHFGDGTRLSIL.

This clonotype has a handful of counts. V and J are TRBV20-1 and TRBJ2-5, with 10 nucleotides matching TRBD2. The CDR3 has 17 amino acids. The V segment lost 0 bases and the J segment 4 bases; nucleotides outside the gene matches: 11. The germline V gene has CDR1 DFQATT and CDR2 SNEGSKA (reference sequence). Here the CDR3 DNA reads TGCAGTGCTAGAGATCCAACTAGCGGGGCCCACATAGAGACCCAGTACTTC. As protein: CSARDPTSGAHIETQYF.

The chain couples TRBV30 to TRBJ2-7, with D hard to call. CDR3 length: 14 residues. The V gene lost 3 bases and the J gene lost 2 bases, with 14 bases spanning the gap. CDR1 GTSNPN and CDR2 SVGIG come from the germline V gene (reference sequence). The CDR3 region is CAWRLKSLAYEQYF. CDR3 sequence (DNA): TGTGCCTGGAGACTCAAGTCTTTAGCCTACGAGCAGTACTTC. Filled out from reference TRBV30 and TRBJ2-7, the complete variable domain reads SQTIHQWPATLVQPVGSPLSLECTVEGTSNPNLYWYRQAAGRGLQLLFYSVGIGQISSEVPQNLSASRPQDRQFILSSKKLLLSDSGFYLCAWRLKSLAYEQYFGPGTRLTVT.